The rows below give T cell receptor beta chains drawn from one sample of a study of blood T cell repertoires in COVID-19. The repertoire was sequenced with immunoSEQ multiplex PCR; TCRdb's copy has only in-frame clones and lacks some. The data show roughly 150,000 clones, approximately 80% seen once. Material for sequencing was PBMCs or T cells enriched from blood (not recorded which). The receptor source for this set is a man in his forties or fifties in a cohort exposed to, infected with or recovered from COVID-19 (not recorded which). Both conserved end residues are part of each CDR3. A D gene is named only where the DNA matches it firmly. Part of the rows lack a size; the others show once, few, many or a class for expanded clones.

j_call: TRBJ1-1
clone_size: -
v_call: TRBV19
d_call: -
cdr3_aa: CASSSGAAEAFF
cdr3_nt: TGTGCCAGTAGTAGCGGGGCGGCAGAAGCTTTCTTT

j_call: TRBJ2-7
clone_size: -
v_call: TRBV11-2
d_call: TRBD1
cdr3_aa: CASSLGTGQYEQYF
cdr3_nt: TGTGCCAGCAGCTTAGGGACAGGACAGTACGAACAGTACTTC

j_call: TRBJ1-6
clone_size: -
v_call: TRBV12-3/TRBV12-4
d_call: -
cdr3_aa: CASSLENSPLHF
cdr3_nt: TGTGCCAGCAGTTTGGAGAATTCACCCCTCCACTTT

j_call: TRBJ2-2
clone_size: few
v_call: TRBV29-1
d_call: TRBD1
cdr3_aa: CSVEGQGRNTGELFF
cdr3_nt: TGCAGCGTTGAAGGACAGGGGAGAAACACCGGGGAGCTGTTTTTT

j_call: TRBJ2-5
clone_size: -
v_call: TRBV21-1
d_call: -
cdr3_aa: CASSKGRGGETQYF
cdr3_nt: TGTGCCAGCAGCAAAGGTAGAGGGGGAGAGACCCAGTACTTC

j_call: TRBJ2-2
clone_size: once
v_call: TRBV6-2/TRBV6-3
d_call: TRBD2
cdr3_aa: CASSSRTSGGTGELFF
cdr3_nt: TGTGCCAGCAGTTCTCGGACTAGCGGGGGTACCGGGGAGCTGTTTTTT

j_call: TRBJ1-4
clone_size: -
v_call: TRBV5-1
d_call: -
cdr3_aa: CASSLGRGFGEKLFF
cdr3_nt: TGCGCCAGCAGCTTGGGTAGGGGGTTTGGAGAAAAACTGTTTTTT

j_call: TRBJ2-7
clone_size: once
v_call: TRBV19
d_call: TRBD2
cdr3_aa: CASSSGGLALSSYEQYF
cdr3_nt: TGTGCCAGTAGTTCCGGGGGACTAGCGCTATCCTCCTACGAGCAGTACTTC

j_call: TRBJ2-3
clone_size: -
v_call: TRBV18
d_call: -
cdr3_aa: CASSPLSSTSTDTQYF
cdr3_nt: TGTGCCAGCTCACCACTTAGCAGTACTAGCACAGATACGCAGTATTTT

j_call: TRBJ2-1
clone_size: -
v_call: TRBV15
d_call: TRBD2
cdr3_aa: CATSRGPATSGSWQFF
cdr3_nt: TGTGCCACCAGCAGAGGACCCGCGACTAGCGGGAGCTGGCAGTTCTTC

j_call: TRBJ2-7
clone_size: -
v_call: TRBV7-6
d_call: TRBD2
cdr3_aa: CASSYSGNYYEQYF
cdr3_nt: TGTGCCAGCAGCTATAGCGGGAACTACTACGAGCAGTACTTC

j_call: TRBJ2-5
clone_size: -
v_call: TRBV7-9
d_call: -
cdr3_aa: CASSSGQPPATQYF
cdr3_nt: TGTGCCAGCAGCTCCGGACAGCCCCCAGCGACCCAGTACTTC

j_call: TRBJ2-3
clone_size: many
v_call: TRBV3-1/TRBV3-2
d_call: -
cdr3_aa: CASSPGLDTQYF
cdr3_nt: TGTGCCAGCAGCCCCGGACTCGATACGCAGTATTTT

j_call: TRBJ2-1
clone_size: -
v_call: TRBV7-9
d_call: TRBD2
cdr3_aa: CASSLGQAGWSSYNEQFF
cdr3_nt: TGTGCCAGCAGCTTAGGGCAAGCGGGGTGGAGCTCCTACAATGAGCAGTTCTTC

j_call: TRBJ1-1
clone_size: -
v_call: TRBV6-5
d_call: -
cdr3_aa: CASTRTENTEAFF
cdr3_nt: TGTGCCAGCACCAGGACAGAGAACACTGAAGCTTTCTTT

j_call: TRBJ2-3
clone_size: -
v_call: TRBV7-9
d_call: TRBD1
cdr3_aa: CASSSVTGEDTQYF
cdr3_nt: TGTGCCAGCAGCTCTGTGACAGGGGAAGATACGCAGTATTTT

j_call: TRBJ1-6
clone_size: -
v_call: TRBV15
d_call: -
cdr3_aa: CATSRELRSSYNSPLHF
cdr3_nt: TGTGCCACCAGCAGAGAATTGAGGAGCTCCTATAATTCACCCCTCCACTTT

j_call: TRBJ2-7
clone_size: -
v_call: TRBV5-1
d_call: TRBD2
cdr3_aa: CASSPGTRVYEQYF
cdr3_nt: TGCGCCAGCAGCCCGGGGACTAGGGTCTACGAGCAGTACTTC

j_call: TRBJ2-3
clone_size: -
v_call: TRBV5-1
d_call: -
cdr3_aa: CASSGVGSDTQYF
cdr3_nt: TGCGCCAGCAGCGGAGTTGGTTCAGATACGCAGTATTTT

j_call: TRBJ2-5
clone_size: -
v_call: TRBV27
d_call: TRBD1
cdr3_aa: CASSLWGQAQETQYF
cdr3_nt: TGTGCCAGCAGTTTATGGGGACAGGCCCAAGAGACCCAGTACTTC